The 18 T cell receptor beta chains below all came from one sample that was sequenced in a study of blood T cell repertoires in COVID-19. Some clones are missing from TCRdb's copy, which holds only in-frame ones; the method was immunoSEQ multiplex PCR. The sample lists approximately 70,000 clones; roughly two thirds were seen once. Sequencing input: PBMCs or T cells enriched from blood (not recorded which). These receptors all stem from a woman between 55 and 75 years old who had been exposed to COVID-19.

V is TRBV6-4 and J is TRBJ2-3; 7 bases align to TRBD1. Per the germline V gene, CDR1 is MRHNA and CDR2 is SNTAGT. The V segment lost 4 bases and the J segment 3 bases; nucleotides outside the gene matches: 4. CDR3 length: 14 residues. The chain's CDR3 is CASSVEQGTDTQYF. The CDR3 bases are TGTGCCAGCAGTGTCGAACAGGGGACAGATACGCAGTATTTT.

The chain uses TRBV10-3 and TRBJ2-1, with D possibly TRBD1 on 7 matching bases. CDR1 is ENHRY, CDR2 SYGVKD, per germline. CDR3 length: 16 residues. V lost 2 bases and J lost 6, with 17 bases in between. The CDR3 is CAISEGGRGALNEQFF. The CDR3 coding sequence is TGTGCCATCAGTGAGGGAGGCAGGGGGGCCCTCAATGAGCAGTTCTTC.

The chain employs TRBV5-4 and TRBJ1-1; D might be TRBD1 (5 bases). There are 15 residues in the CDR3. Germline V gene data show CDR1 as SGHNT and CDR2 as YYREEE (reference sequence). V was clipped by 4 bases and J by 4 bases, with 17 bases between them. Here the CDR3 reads CASSLPRVGGTEAFF. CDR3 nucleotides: TGTGCCAGCAGCCTACCAAGGGTCGGGGGCACTGAAGCTTTCTTT. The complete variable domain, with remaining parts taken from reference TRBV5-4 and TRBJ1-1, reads ETGVTQSPTHLIKTRGQQVTLRCSSQSGHNTVSWYQQALGQGPQFIFQYYREEENGRGNFPPRFSGLQFPNYSSELNVNALELDDSALYLCASSLPRVGGTEAFFGQGTRLTVV.

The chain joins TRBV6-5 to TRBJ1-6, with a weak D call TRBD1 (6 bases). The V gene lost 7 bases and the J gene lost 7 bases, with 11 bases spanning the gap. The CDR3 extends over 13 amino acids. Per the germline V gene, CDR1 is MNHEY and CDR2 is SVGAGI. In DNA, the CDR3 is TGTGCCAGCACCCCGGACAGCAATTCACCCCTCCACTTT. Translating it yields CASTPDSNSPLHF.

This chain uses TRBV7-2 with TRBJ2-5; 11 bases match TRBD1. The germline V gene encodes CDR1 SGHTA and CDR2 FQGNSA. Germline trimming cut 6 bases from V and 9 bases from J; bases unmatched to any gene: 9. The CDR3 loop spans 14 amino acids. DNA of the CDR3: TGTGCCAGCAGTTTGGACAGGGGGCAGGGGGCCCAGTACTTC. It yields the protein CASSLDRGQGAQYF.

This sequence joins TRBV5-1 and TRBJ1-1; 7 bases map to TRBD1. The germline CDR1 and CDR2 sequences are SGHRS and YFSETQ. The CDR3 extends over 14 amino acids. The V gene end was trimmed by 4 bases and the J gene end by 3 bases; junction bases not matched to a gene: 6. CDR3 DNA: TGCGCCAGCAGCACGGGACAGACCTACACTGAAGCTTTCTTT. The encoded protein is CASSTGQTYTEAFF.

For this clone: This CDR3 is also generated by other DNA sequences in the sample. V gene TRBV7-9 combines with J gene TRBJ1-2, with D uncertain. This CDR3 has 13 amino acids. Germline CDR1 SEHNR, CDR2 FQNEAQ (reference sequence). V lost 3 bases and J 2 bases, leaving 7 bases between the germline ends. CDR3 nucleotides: TGTGCCAGCAGCTTGGGCACGAACTATGGCTACACCTTC. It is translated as CASSLGTNYGYTF.

The CDR3 nucleotides read TGTGCCAGCAGCAAGACAGTAGCTAACTATGGCTACACCTTC. Amino acids: CASSKTVANYGYTF. V usage is TRBV7-2 and J usage is TRBJ1-2; tentatively, D is TRBD1 (5 bases). V lost 5 bases, J lost 0 bases, and 10 bases lay in between. This CDR3 has 14 amino acids. Looked up from germline, CDR1 is SGHTA and CDR2 is FQGNSA.

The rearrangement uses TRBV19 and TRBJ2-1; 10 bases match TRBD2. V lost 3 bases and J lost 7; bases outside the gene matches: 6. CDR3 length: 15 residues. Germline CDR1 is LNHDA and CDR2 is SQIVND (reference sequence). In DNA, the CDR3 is TGTGCCAGTAGTATTCAGCGGGGGGGCAGAAATGAGCAGTTCTTC. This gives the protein CASSIQRGGRNEQFF.

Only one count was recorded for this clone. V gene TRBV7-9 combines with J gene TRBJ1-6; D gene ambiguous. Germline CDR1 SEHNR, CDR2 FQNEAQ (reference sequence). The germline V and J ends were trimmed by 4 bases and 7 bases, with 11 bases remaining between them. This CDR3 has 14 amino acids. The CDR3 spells CASSYDGVNSPLHF. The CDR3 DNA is TGTGCCAGCAGCTATGACGGGGTGAATTCACCCCTCCACTTT.

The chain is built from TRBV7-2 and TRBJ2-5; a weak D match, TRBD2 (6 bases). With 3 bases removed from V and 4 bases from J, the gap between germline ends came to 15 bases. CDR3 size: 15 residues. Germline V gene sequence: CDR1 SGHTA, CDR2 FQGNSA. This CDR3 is CASSLRTTPLETQYF. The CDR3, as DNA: TGTGCCAGCAGCTTGAGGACTACCCCCCTAGAGACCCAGTACTTC.

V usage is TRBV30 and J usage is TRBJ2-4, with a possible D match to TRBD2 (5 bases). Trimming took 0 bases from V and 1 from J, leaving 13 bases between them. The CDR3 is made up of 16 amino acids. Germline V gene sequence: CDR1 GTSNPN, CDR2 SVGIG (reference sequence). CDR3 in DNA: TGTGCCTGGAGTGTACGTGAGGGCCGTGCCAAAAACATTCAGTACTTC. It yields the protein CAWSVREGRAKNIQYF.

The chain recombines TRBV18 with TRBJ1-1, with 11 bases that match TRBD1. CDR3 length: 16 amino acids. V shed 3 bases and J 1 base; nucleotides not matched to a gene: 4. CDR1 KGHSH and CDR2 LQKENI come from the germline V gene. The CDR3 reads CASSPDRGRRNTEAFF. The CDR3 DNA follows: TGTGCCAGCTCACCGGACAGGGGGCGGAGGAACACTGAAGCTTTCTTT.

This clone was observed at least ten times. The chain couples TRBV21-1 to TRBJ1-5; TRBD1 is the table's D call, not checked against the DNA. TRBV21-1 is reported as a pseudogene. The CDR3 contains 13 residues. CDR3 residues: CASSKERQAPQHF. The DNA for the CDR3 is TGTGCCAGCAGCAAAGAAAGACAGGCACCCCAGCATTTT.

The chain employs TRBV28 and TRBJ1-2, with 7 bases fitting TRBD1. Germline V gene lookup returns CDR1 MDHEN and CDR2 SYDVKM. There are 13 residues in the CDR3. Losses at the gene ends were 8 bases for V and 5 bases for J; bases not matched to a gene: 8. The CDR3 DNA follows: TGTGCCAGCCGACAGGGCAATCTTTATGGCTACACCTTC. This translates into CASRQGNLYGYTF.

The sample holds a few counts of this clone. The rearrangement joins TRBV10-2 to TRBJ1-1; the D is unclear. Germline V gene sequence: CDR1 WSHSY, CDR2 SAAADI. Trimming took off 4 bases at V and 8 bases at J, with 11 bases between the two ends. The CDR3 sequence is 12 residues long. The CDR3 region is CASSVSKVEAFF. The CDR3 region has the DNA TGCGCCAGCAGTGTCTCTAAAGTAGAAGCTTTCTTT.

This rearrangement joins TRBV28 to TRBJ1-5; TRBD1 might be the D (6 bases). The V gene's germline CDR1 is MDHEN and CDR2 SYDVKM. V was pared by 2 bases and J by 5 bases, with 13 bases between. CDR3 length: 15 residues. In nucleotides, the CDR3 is TGTGCCAGCAGTTTACCGGACAGTTATTATCAGCCCCAGCATTTT. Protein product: CASSLPDSYYQPQHF.

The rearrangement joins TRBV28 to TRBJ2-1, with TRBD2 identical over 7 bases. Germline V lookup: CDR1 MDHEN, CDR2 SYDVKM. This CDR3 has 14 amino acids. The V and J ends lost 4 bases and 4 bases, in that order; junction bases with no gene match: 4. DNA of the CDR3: TGTGCCAGCAGTTCGGGCGGGAGTTACAATGAGCAGTTCTTC. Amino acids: CASSSGGSYNEQFF.